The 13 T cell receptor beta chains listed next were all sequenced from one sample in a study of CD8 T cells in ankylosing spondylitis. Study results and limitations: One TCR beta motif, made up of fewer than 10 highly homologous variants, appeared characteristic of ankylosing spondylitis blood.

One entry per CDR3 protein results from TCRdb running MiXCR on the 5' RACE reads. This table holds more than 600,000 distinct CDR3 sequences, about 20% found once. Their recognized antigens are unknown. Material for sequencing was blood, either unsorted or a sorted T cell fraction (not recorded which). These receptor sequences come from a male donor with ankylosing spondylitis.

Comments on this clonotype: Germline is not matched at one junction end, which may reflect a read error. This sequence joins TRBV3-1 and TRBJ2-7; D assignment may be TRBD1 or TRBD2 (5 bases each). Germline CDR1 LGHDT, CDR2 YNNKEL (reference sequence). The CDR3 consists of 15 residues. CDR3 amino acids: CASSQDGARPRAYQF. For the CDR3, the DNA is TGTGCCAGCAGCCAAGATGGGGCCAGGCCGAGGGCTTATCAATTC.

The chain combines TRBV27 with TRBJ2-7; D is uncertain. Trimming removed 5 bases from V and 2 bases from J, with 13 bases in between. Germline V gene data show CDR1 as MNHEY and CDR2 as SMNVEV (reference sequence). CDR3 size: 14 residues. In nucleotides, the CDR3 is TGTGCCAGCAGTCTCCTACTCCTTCCCTACGAGCAGTACTTC. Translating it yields CASSLLLLPYEQYF.

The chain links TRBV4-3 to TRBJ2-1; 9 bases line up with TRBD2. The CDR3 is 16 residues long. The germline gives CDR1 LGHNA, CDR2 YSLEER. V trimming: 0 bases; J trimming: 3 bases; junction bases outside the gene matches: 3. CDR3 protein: CASSQEWTSVYNEQFF. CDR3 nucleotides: TGCGCCAGCAGCCAAGAATGGACTAGCGTCTACAATGAGCAGTTCTTC.

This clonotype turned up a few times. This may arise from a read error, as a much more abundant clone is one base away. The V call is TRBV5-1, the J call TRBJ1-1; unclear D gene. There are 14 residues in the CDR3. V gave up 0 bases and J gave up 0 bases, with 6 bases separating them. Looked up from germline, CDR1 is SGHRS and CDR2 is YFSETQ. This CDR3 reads CASSLEIVNTEAFF. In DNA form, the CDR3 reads TGCGCCAGCAGCTTGGAAATCGTGAACACTGAAGCTTTCTTT.

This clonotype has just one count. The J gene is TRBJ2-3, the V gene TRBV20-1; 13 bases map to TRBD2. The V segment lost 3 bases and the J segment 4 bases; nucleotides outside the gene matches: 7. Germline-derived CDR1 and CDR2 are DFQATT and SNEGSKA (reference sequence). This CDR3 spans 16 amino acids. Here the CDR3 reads CSARGTSGNRPDTQYF. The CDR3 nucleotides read TGCAGTGCTAGGGGGACTAGCGGGAATCGGCCAGATACGCAGTATTTT.

The CDR3 region has the DNA TGTGCCAGCTCACCGGCGGTGGGGGGCTTAGGAACTGAAGCTTTCTTT. Amino acids: CASSPAVGGLGTEAFF. J is TRBJ1-1 and V is TRBV18, with a tentative D call TRBD1 (6 bases). Germline CDR1 reads KGHSH; CDR2 reads LQKENI. Trimming pared 3 bases from V and 5 bases from J, leaving 19 bases between. The CDR3 has 16 residues. Filled out from reference TRBV18 and TRBJ1-1, the complete variable domain reads NAGVMQNPRHLVRRRGQEARLRCSPMKGHSHVYWYRQLPEEGLKFMVYLQKENIIDESGMPKERFSAEFPKEGPSILRIQQVVRGDSAAYFCASSPAVGGLGTEAFFGQGTRLTVV.

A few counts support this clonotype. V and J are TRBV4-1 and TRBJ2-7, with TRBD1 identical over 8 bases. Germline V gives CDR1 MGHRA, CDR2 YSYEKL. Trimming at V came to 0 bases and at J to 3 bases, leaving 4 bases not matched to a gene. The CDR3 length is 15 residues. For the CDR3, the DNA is TGCGCCAGCAGCCAAGATGGAACAGGGGGCTACGAGCAGTACTTC. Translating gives CASSQDGTGGYEQYF.

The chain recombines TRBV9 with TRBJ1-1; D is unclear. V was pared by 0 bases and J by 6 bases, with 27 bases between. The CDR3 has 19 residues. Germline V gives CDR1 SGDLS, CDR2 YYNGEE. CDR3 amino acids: CASSVAGDTGLRRDAEAFF. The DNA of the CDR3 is TGTGCCAGCAGCGTAGCTGGAGACACGGGCCTCCGCCGAGACGCTGAAGCTTTCTTT.

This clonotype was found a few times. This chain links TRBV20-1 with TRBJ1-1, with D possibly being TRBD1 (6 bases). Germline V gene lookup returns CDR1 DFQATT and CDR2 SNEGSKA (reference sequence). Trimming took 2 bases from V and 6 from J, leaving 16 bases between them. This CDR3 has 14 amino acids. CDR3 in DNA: TGCAGTGCTAGACCCTGGAGCAGGGGCCCTGAAGCTTTCTTT. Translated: CSARPWSRGPEAFF.

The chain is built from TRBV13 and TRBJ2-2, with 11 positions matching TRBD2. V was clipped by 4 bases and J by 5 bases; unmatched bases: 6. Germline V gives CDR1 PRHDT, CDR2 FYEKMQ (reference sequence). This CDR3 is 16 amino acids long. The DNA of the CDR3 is TGTGCCAGCAGCTCGAATAGACTAGCGGGGACCGGGGAGCTGTTTTTT. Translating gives CASSSNRLAGTGELFF.

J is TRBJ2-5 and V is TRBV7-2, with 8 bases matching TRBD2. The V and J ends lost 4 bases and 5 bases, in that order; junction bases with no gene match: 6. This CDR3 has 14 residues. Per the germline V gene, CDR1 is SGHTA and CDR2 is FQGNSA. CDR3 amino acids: CASSYRVAGETQYF. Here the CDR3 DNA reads TGTGCCAGCAGCTACAGGGTAGCGGGGGAGACCCAGTACTTC.

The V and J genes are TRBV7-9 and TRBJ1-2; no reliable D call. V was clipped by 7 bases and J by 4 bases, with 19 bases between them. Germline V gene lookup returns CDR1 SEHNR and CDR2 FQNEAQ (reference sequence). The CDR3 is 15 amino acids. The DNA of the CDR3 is TGTGCCAGCATGACTTCTTTCGGCATCCCCTATGGCTACACCTTC. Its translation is CASMTSFGIPYGYTF. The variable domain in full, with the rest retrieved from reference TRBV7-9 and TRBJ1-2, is DTGVSQNPRHKITKRGQNVTFRCDPISEHNRLYWYRQTLGQGPEFLTYFQNEAQLEKSRLLSDRFSAERPKGSFSTLEIQRTEQGDSAMYLCASMTSFGIPYGYTFGSGTRLTVV.

CDR3 DNA sequence: TGTGCCACCAGTGTTTCTCCTGGAGATACGCAGTATTTT. Its translation: CATSVSPGDTQYF. The rearrangement joins TRBV24-1 to TRBJ2-3; D gene unclear. The ends were cut back, 5 bases at V and 5 bases at J, with 10 bases in the middle. The CDR3 has 13 residues. Germline assignment: CDR1 KGHDR and CDR2 SFDVKD.